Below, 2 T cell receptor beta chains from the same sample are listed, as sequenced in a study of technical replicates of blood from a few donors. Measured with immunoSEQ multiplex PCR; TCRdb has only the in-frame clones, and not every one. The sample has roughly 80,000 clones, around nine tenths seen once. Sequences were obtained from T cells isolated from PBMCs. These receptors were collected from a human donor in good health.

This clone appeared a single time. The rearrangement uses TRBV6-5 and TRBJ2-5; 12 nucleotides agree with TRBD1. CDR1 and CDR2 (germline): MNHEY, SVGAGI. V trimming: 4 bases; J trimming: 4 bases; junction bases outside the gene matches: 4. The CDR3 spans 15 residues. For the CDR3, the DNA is TGTGCCAGCAGTTGGGGGACAGGGGGCACAGAGACCCAGTACTTC. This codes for CASSWGTGGTETQYF.

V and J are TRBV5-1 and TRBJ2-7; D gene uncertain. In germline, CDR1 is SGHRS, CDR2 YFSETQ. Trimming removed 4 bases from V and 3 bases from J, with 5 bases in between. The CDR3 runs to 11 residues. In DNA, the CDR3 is TGCGCCAGCAGCGGAGACTACGAGCAGTACTTC. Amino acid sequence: CASSGDYEQYF.